This TCR beta chain was documented in a study of blood T cell repertoires in COVID-19. On the study more broadly: The study drew acute and convalescent COVID-19 samples from the United States, Italy and Spain. PBMCs, B-cell-depleted T cells, or T cells provided the cDNA or gDNA that made up the material.

Per the original data handling: Cell counts per sample came from amplifying reference gene primers. The table came from immunoSEQ multiplex PCR; TCRdb's copy has only in-frame clones and leaves some out. The V and J calls and the clone size are those of that table, but D and trimming were determined from the DNA. The table includes roughly 57,000 clones, around four fifths detected once. With V trimmed by 4 bases and J by 0 bases, 4 bases remained unmatched. The germline CDR1 and CDR2 sequences are SGHKS and YYEKEE (reference sequence). This CDR3 comprises 16 residues. Sequenced material: peripheral blood. The chain combines TRBV5-5 with TRBJ2-2, with 9 positions matching TRBD2. The sequence came from a woman between 65 and 79 years old with acute or convalescent COVID-19. The CDR3 spells CASSLASGANTGELFF. The CDR3 nucleotides are TGTGCCAGCAGCCTCGCTAGCGGGGCGAACACCGGGGAGCTGTTTTTT.